This T cell receptor beta chain was sequenced in a study of shared clonotypes between healthy human individuals. Replicate PCRs run on sorted subsets employed roughly 180 ng DNA, roughly 30,000 T cell genomes. Only in-frame clones appear in the TCRdb table, and some are missing; sequencing was by immunoSEQ multiplex PCR. The sample holds approximately 980,000 clones, over 60% seen once. Details on this clone: The antigen is not known.

Researchers partitioned CD4+ cells into CD45RA+ naive and CD45RA-negative memory subsets. Study-level results: Rarefaction analysis demonstrated incomplete sorted-subset sequencing notwithstanding large depth. A reduction in generation probabilities was seen for non-shared clonotypes relative to those shared by all four donors.

The V end was cut by 0 bases, the J end by 4 bases, with 21 bases between. Germline loops: CDR1 GTSNPN, CDR2 SVGIG (reference sequence). The CDR3 consists of 17 residues. The specimen sequenced was memory CD4+ T cells sorted from blood. The subset here: CD45RA-negative fraction. The V and J genes are TRBV30 and TRBJ1-1, with TRBD1 as a possible D gene (6 bases). The TCR originated in a man younger than 35 in good health. As DNA, the CDR3 is TGTGCCTGGAGTGTAAGGGGGGCTCGACTCTGGGTCACTGAAGCTTTCTTT. Translating it yields CAWSVRGARLWVTEAFF. The whole variable domain, filled in from reference TRBV30 and TRBJ1-1, reads SQTIHQWPATLVQPVGSPLSLECTVEGTSNPNLYWYRQAAGRGLQLLFYSVGIGQISSEVPQNLSASRPQDRQFILSSKKLLLSDSGFYLCAWSVRGARLWVTEAFFGQGTRLTVV.